This TCR gamma chain came from a study of Vδ1+ human thymocytes. Study-level findings and limits: Unexpected Vdelta2 sequences could cause misinterpretation of bulk repertoire data. Thymic delta-chain repertoires held around 20% Vdelta2 sequences and few Vdelta3, despite high sort purity. Highly polyclonal TRG and TRD repertoires with Gaussian CDR3 length distributions appeared in thymus. Many TRG clonotypes were shared between donors; TRD repertoires were essentially private.

Comments on this clone: Its matching antigen is unknown.

Extracted RNA was reverse transcribed into cDNA. CDR3 amplicons came from multiplex PCR with pooled V-gene forward and constant-region reverse primers. TCRdb fed the multiplex PCR reads into CATT to redo clone calling. The sample has 7,000 to 9,500 gamma-chain clones; approximately 51% are singletons. The sorted cells were CD3+ Vdelta1+ Vdelta2- thymocytes from alphabeta-depleted thymus. Per germline, CDR1 GITISATS and CDR2 ISYDGTV (reference sequence). V lost 7 bases and J lost 4; bases outside the gene matches: 12. The CDR3 is made up of 15 amino acids. This receptor was identified in a girl under three years old who had congenital heart surgery. The V call is TRGV9, the J call TRGJP1. The J gene, not given by TCRdb, was assigned here from a germline match of the nucleotide sequence. Sequences were obtained from Vdelta1+ gamma-delta thymocytes from the thymus. Subset: FACS-sorted CD3+ TCRalphabeta- TCRVdelta1+ TCRVdelta2- thymocytes. CDR3 loop: CALCPTGVTGWFKIF. Written as DNA, the CDR3 is TGTGCCTTGTGTCCTACAGGTGTCACTGGTTGGTTCAAGATATTT.